The TCR beta chain under discussion was sequenced for a study of blood T cell repertoires in COVID-19. Study background: The origin of the acute and convalescent COVID-19 samples was the United States, Italy and Spain.

The assay was immunoSEQ multiplex PCR, and TCRdb's table has in-frame clones only and misses some. Among 260,000 or so clones, about nine tenths were seen once, and the ten largest hold around 16%. The CDR3 has 12 residues. The V gene lost 6 bases and the J gene lost 5 bases, with 8 bases spanning the gap. CDR1 is MNHEY, CDR2 SMNVEV, per germline (reference sequence). Participants reported their clinical history, and cohort assignment relied on those reports. The chain employs TRBV27 and TRBJ1-5; the D is unclear. This TCR came from a man between 18 and 29 years old who had recovered from COVID-19. What was sequenced was PBMCs or T cells enriched from blood (not recorded which). CDR3 amino acids: CASSHMDQPQHF. CDR3 bases: TGTGCCAGCAGCCACATGGATCAGCCCCAGCATTTT.